The 20 T cell receptor beta chains listed next were all sequenced from one sample in a study of CD8 T cells in Susac syndrome. Random hexamers were used to reverse transcribe an amount of about 0.45 to 1 ug RNA. TCRdb independently ran MiXCR on the immunoSEQ multiplex PCR reads; one entry per CDR3 protein. This table holds roughly 120,000 distinct CDR3 sequences, just under 95% found once. Sample: CD4+ T cells from PBMCs. Receptors originate from a human donor with multiple sclerosis.

The chain employs TRBV7-9 and TRBJ2-7; D is perhaps TRBD1 (5 bases). CDR3 size: 15 residues. V lost 0 bases and J lost 6, with 15 bases in between. CDR1 is SEHNR, CDR2 FQNEAQ, per germline (reference sequence). The CDR3 region is CASSLAGQGAREQYF. The CDR3 coding sequence is TGTGCCAGCAGCTTAGCCGGCCAGGGCGCGCGCGAGCAGTACTTC. Complete variable domain (other parts from reference TRBV7-9 and TRBJ2-7): DTGVSQNPRHKITKRGQNVTFRCDPISEHNRLYWYRQTLGQGPEFLTYFQNEAQLEKSRLLSDRFSAERPKGSFSTLEIQRTEQGDSAMYLCASSLAGQGAREQYFGPGTRLTVT.

The chain has TRBV6-5 and TRBJ2-1; D gene unclear. There are 15 residues in the CDR3. Germline V gives CDR1 MNHEY, CDR2 SVGAGI. The V and J ends lost 0 bases and 4 bases respectively, with 10 bases between them. Written as DNA, the CDR3 is TGTGCCAGCAGTTACTCGACGGCACTTTACAATGAGCAGTTCTTC. This gives the protein CASSYSTALYNEQFF.

Comments on this clonotype: The junction does not match germline at one end; this may be a read error. The V gene is TRBV5-1, the J gene TRBJ2-5, with D uncertain. Germline V gene lookup returns CDR1 SGHRS and CDR2 YFSETQ. The CDR3 spans 14 residues. Here the CDR3 reads CASSPGPAKETQCF. The CDR3 DNA sequence: TGCGCCAGCAGCCCAGGACCAGCTAAAGAGACCCAGTGCTTC. Looking up the rest from reference TRBV5-1 and TRBJ2-5 gives the full variable domain: KAGVTQTPRYLIKTRGQQVTLSCSPISGHRSVSWYQQTPGQGLQFLFEYFSETQRNKGNFPGRFSGRQFSNSRSEMNVSTLELGDSALYLCASSPGPAKETQCFGPGTRLLVL.

This clonotype was observed a handful of times. The rearrangement uses TRBV5-1 and TRBJ1-1; D might be TRBD1 (6 bases). V was clipped by 4 bases and J by 0 bases, with 10 bases between them. CDR1 and CDR2 from the germline V gene are SGHRS and YFSETQ. This CDR3 is 14 amino acids long. This CDR3 is CASSTGGLNTEAFF. CDR3 DNA: TGCGCCAGCAGCACCGGGGGCCTGAACACTGAAGCTTTCTTT.

The chain uses TRBV11-2 and TRBJ1-1, with D perhaps matching TRBD1 (6 bases). The CDR3 sequence is 13 residues long. Trimming took off 3 bases at V and 6 bases at J, with 11 bases between the two ends. Per germline, CDR1 SGHAT and CDR2 FQNNGV. As DNA, the CDR3 is TGTGCCAGCAGCTTCAACAGGGACCCTGAAGCTTTCTTT. Amino acid sequence: CASSFNRDPEAFF.

The rearrangement uses TRBV30 and TRBJ1-6; D is unresolved. The V gene's germline CDR1 is GTSNPN and CDR2 SVGIG (reference sequence). The CDR3 covers 12 residues. Trimming removed 6 bases at V and 10 bases at J, with 13 bases between. This CDR3 reads CACIRGVSPLHF. CDR3 bases: TGTGCCTGCATCCGTGGGGTCTCACCCCTCCACTTT.

The chain recombines TRBV6-1 with TRBJ2-7, with D perhaps given as TRBD1 or TRBD2 (5 bases each). Trimming shortened V by 10 bases and J by 7 bases, and 23 bases separated the two germline ends. There are 14 residues in the CDR3. Germline V gives CDR1 MNHNS, CDR2 SASEGT. In DNA form, the CDR3 reads TGTGCCACAGGACCGGGACCCCCGGTGGGAGAGCAGTACTTC. As protein: CATGPGPPVGEQYF.

This sequence joins TRBV19 and TRBJ1-5; D not resolved. The CDR3 consists of 14 residues. Per the germline V gene, CDR1 is LNHDA and CDR2 is SQIVND (reference sequence). V was trimmed by 8 bases and J by 6 bases, leaving 17 bases between them. The CDR3, as DNA: TGTGCCAGTCATAGGGAGGTGATAAGTCAGCCCCAGCATTTT. This sequence encodes CASHREVISQPQHF.

This chain links TRBV5-1 with TRBJ2-2; D ambiguous. Germline CDR1 SGHRS, CDR2 YFSETQ. The germline V and J ends were trimmed by 1 base and 0 bases, with 7 bases remaining between them. The CDR3 is 15 residues long. The DNA for the CDR3 is TGCGCCAGCAGCTTGCGAGATTCGAACACCGGGGAGCTGTTTTTT. Translation gives CASSLRDSNTGELFF.

The chain recombines TRBV7-3 with TRBJ2-1; 7 nucleotides agree with TRBD2. Germline CDR1 SGHTA, CDR2 FQGTGA. Trimming took 1 base from V and 0 from J; bases not matched to a gene: 6. The CDR3 loop spans 17 amino acids. DNA of the CDR3: TGTGCCAGCAGCTTAATCGGGAGGAGTAGCTCCTACAATGAGCAGTTCTTC. Its translation: CASSLIGRSSSYNEQFF.

The V gene is TRBV27, the J gene TRBJ2-5; 8 bases line up with TRBD1. The germline V gene encodes CDR1 MNHEY and CDR2 SMNVEV (reference sequence). This CDR3 contains 14 residues. Trimming removed 5 bases from V and 4 bases from J; junction bases left unmatched: 6. CDR3 loop: CASSDPGTGETQYF. The CDR3 nucleotides read TGTGCCAGCAGTGACCCCGGGACAGGAGAGACCCAGTACTTC.

A note on this clonotype: The junction does not match germline at one end; this may be a read error. The rearrangement uses TRBV12-3 or TRBV12-4 and TRBJ2-7; D perhaps matches TRBD1 (6 bases). There are 15 residues in the CDR3. Here the CDR3 DNA reads TGTGCCAGCAGGTTAGGGGGTTCCAACTCCTACGAGCAGTACTTC. It yields the protein CASRLGGSNSYEQYF.

The V and J genes are TRBV10-3 and TRBJ2-3; tentatively, D is TRBD1 (6 bases). Trimming cost V 7 bases and J 0 bases, with 8 bases left between them. Germline loops: CDR1 ENHRY, CDR2 SYGVKD. This CDR3 is built from 13 residues. The CDR3 sequence: CAITGVSTDTQYF. The CDR3 nucleotides read TGTGCCATCACAGGGGTTAGCACAGATACGCAGTATTTT.

The CDR3 loop is CASSRRGLGYNEQFF. For the CDR3, the DNA is TGCGCCAGCAGCCGGCGGGGATTAGGCTACAATGAGCAGTTCTTC. The gene calls are TRBV5-1 and TRBJ2-1; the D gene is possibly TRBD2 (6 bases). Trimming removed 4 bases at V and 3 bases at J, with 14 bases between. The length of the CDR3 is 15 residues. Looked up from germline, CDR1 is SGHRS and CDR2 is YFSETQ.

DNA of the CDR3: TGCGCCAGCAGCCAGGGGCCGGGACGTACCTACGAGCAGTACTTC. Translated, it gives CASSQGPGRTYEQYF. This chain joins TRBV4-1 and TRBJ2-7; D possibly matches TRBD1 or TRBD2 (5 bases each). The V gene's germline CDR1 is MGHRA and CDR2 YSYEKL. CDR3 length equals 15 residues. Trimming left V 3 bases short and J 2 bases short, with 14 bases between.

CDR3 nucleotides: TGTGCCTGGAGTGTAGGTCGGGGTTCCTACAATGAGCAGTTCTTC. Its protein is CAWSVGRGSYNEQFF. This chain connects TRBV30 to TRBJ2-1; D is possibly TRBD2 (5 bases). V was pared by 0 bases and J by 1 base, with 10 bases between. The CDR3 contains 15 residues. In germline, CDR1 is GTSNPN, CDR2 SVGIG (reference sequence).

The rearrangement uses TRBV6-5 and TRBJ2-2; TRBD2 aligns across 13 bases. The length of the CDR3 is 17 residues. Looked up from germline, CDR1 is MNHEY and CDR2 is SVGAGI. The V and J ends lost 4 bases and 4 bases, in that order; junction bases with no gene match: 6. The CDR3 region has the DNA TGTGCCAGCAGTTCGACTAGCGGGGGGAGGGGCACCGGGGAGCTGTTTTTT. Protein product: CASSSTSGGRGTGELFF.

The chain has TRBV5-1 and TRBJ2-6; a possible D gene is TRBD2 (6 bases). Trimming shortened V by 4 bases and J by 0 bases, and 11 bases separated the two germline ends. Germline V gene lookup returns CDR1 SGHRS and CDR2 YFSETQ. The CDR3 has 16 residues. This CDR3 reads CASSKGLSSGANVLTF. In DNA form, the CDR3 reads TGCGCCAGCAGCAAGGGACTTTCCTCTGGGGCCAACGTCCTGACTTTC. Based on the CDR3 plus reference TRBV5-1 and TRBJ2-6, the full variable domain is KAGVTQTPRYLIKTRGQQVTLSCSPISGHRSVSWYQQTPGQGLQFLFEYFSETQRNKGNFPGRFSGRQFSNSRSEMNVSTLELGDSALYLCASSKGLSSGANVLTFGAGSRLTVL.

DNA of the CDR3: TGCGCCAGCAGCCCACAAACTGGAAACACCATATATTTT. It encodes CASSPQTGNTIYF. The chain couples TRBV5-1 to TRBJ1-3; unclear D gene. The CDR3 runs 13 residues. V was pared by 4 bases and J by 2 bases, with 7 bases between. Germline CDR1 reads SGHRS; CDR2 reads YFSETQ.

The rearrangement uses TRBV18 and TRBJ1-5; 9 nucleotides line up with TRBD1. CDR1 and CDR2 from the germline V gene are KGHSH and LQKENI. The CDR3 is made up of 15 amino acids. The V and J ends lost 6 bases and 7 bases, in that order; junction bases with no gene match: 10. The CDR3 protein is CASSSGGTGKQPQHF. CDR3 bases: TGTGCCAGCTCCTCAGGAGGGACAGGGAAACAGCCCCAGCATTTT.